This T cell receptor (beta chain) was identified in a study of identical twins. Broader study findings: Excess low generation probability was seen in twin-shared out-of-frame alpha sequences.

TCRdb re-analysed the 5' RACE reads in MiXCR, keeping a single row per CDR3 protein. This repertoire shows approximately 600,000 distinct CDR3 sequences, just over 7% found once; its top ten account for over 1.5%. Concerning this clonotype: Its antigen is unknown.

The length of the CDR3 is 13 residues. V lost 1 base and J lost 13, with 16 bases in between. The V gene's germline CDR1 is LGHDT and CDR2 YNNKEL (reference sequence). The data were also submitted as part of a second study, on yellow fever vaccine responses in identical twins.

The rearrangement uses TRBV3-1 and TRBJ2-5, with D maybe TRBD2 (5 bases). The TCR was taken from a woman under 30 in good health. Sequenced: PBMCs. CDR3 bases: TGTGCCAGCAGCCAAGGGGAGCGTGTGAACCGGTACTTC. Protein product: CASSQGERVNRYF.